One and the same sample provided the 19 T cell receptor beta chains below, sequenced in a study of Graves' ophthalmopathy and Graves' hyperthyroidism. The sequenced template was RNA, covering the TCR beta CDR3 region. Second-round multiplex PCR came after first-round RT-PCR with HTBI primers. MiXCR, run by TCRdb on the multiplex PCR reads, gives a single entry per CDR3 protein. The sample has about 1.1 million distinct CDR3 sequences; about 38% are singletons. The sample comprised peripheral blood or thyroid tissue (not recorded which). These receptors all come from an adult man with Graves' hyperthyroidism.

With respect to this clonotype: The junction and the germline gene differ at one end; a read error may be behind it. The chain employs TRBV11-2 and TRBJ2-7; 10 positions match TRBD2. The CDR3 loop spans 15 amino acids. The germline V gene has CDR1 SGHAT and CDR2 FQNNGV. The CDR3 spells CASSSSGSPIYEQYF. CDR3 sequence (DNA): TGTGCCAGTAGCTCTAGCGGGAGTCCGATCTACGAGCAGTACTTC.

The CDR3 loop reads CASSLGSGQSSYEQYF. The CDR3 bases are TGTGCCAGCAGCTTAGGGTCGGGGCAGAGCTCCTACGAGCAGTACTTC. The J gene is TRBJ2-7, the V gene TRBV7-9, with D perhaps being TRBD1 or TRBD2 (5 bases each). The CDR3 runs 16 residues. Germline V gene sequence: CDR1 SEHNR, CDR2 FQNEAQ (reference sequence). The V gene lost 1 base and the J gene lost 0 bases, with 13 bases spanning the gap.

This clonotype was found many times. The J gene is TRBJ1-2, the V gene TRBV2, with TRBD1 matching 8 bases. The CDR3 is made up of 15 amino acids. Germline CDR1 and CDR2: SNHLY and FYNNEI. J gave up 3 bases and V 8 bases, and 11 bases lay outside the gene matches. CDR3 sequence: CASGDRTADDYGYTF. CDR3 bases: TGTGCCAGCGGGGACAGGACAGCGGACGACTATGGCTACACCTTC.

This clonotype occurred many times. The CDR3 sequence is CASSFGVRGANVLTF. In DNA form, the CDR3 reads TGTGCCAGCAGCTTCGGGGTCCGAGGGGCCAACGTCCTGACTTTC. The V call is TRBV11-2, the J call TRBJ2-6; tentatively, D is TRBD2 (5 bases). The CDR3 contains 15 residues. From germline, CDR1 is SGHAT and CDR2 FQNNGV. The ends were cut back, 3 bases at V and 4 bases at J, with 10 bases in the middle. The complete variable domain, with remaining parts taken from reference TRBV11-2 and TRBJ2-6, reads EAGVAQSPRYKIIEKRQSVAFWCNPISGHATLYWYQQILGQGPKLLIQFQNNGVVDDSQLPKDRFSAERLKGVDSTLKIQPAKLEDSAVYLCASSFGVRGANVLTFGAGSRLTVL.

The V gene is TRBV5-6, the J gene TRBJ2-7; tentatively, D is TRBD1 (6 bases). Germline assignment: CDR1 SGHDT and CDR2 YYEEEE. Trimming left V 0 bases short and J 3 bases short, with 25 bases between. This CDR3 is built from 19 residues. Here the CDR3 reads CASSLGGPPAGSRNYEQYF. CDR3 in DNA: TGTGCCAGCAGCTTGGGGGGGCCACCTGCAGGGTCCCGAAACTACGAGCAGTACTTC. The entire variable domain, with the rest obtained from reference TRBV5-6 and TRBJ2-7, is as follows: DAGVTQSPTHLIKTRGQQVTLRCSPKSGHDTVSWYQQALGQGPQFIFQYYEEEERQRGNFPDRFSGHQFPNYSSELNVNALLLGDSALYLCASSLGGPPAGSRNYEQYFGPGTRLTVT.

This clonotype was counted at least ten times. V gene TRBV20-1 combines with J gene TRBJ2-7, with 7 bases fitting TRBD2. V lost 3 bases to trimming and J lost 1 base; unmatched junction nucleotides: 0. This CDR3 has 12 amino acids. Germline-derived CDR1 and CDR2 are DFQATT and SNEGSKA (reference sequence). Written as DNA, the CDR3 is TGCAGTGCTAGCGGGAGGTCCTACGAGCAGTACTTC. Encoded protein: CSASGRSYEQYF.

This clonotype was seen at least ten times. The chain is built from TRBV7-9 and TRBJ1-2; D unclear. The CDR3 is 12 residues long. The germline V gene encodes CDR1 SEHNR and CDR2 FQNEAQ (reference sequence). V was clipped by 2 bases and J by 0 bases, with 1 base between them. CDR3 nucleotides: TGTGCCAGCAGCTTAACTAACTATGGCTACACCTTC. It translates to CASSLTNYGYTF.

This clonotype came up many times. The rearrangement uses TRBV10-3 and TRBJ2-5; D remains ambiguous. V was clipped by 5 bases and J by 2 bases, with 9 bases between them. This CDR3 has 13 amino acids. CDR1 ENHRY and CDR2 SYGVKD come from the germline V gene. The DNA of the CDR3 is TGTGCCATCAGTCAGGCTGGGCAAGAGACCCAGTACTTC. Translation gives CAISQAGQETQYF.

A word on this clonotype: The conserved phenylalanine or tryptophan is not found at the CDR3 terminus, so this likely reflects a read error. V usage is TRBV14 and J usage is TRBJ1-1, with D unclear. Germline CDR1 SGHDN, CDR2 FVKESK. The V and J ends lost 4 bases and 4 bases respectively, with 7 bases between them. The CDR3 is 12 residues long. Here the CDR3 reads CASSLWSTEAFL. The CDR3 DNA follows: TGTGCCAGCAGCCTATGGTCCACTGAAGCTTTCCTT.

In its sample, this clonotype was seen many times. The chain carries TRBV7-2 and TRBJ2-7; D gene unclear. CDR1 is SGHTA, CDR2 FQGNSA, per germline. The V and J ends lost 1 base and 7 bases respectively, with 20 bases between them. This CDR3 contains 16 residues. CDR3: CASSLVRSVLLGEQYF. DNA of the CDR3: TGTGCCAGCAGCTTAGTCCGGTCGGTCCTTTTGGGGGAGCAGTACTTC.

The V gene is TRBV7-3, the J gene TRBJ2-5; D remains ambiguous. This CDR3 is 13 amino acids long. Germline V gene data show CDR1 as SGHTA and CDR2 as FQGTGA. V shed 5 bases and J shed 7 bases, with 14 bases lying between them. The CDR3 protein is CASSPRNGGTQYF. As DNA, the CDR3 is TGTGCCAGCAGCCCGAGGAATGGCGGGACCCAGTACTTC.

This clonotype was detected only a few times. It is likely a read error, because the conserved phenylalanine at the end of the CDR3 is missing. As DNA, the CDR3 is TGTGCCAGCAGCGCCGGAGGGGGGGCGAGCCAAGAGACCCAGTACCTC. This translates into CASSAGGGASQETQYL. This sequence joins TRBV9 and TRBJ2-5; D possibly corresponds to TRBD2 (7 bases). CDR3 length: 16 residues. Trimming stripped 3 bases from V and 1 base from J, with 16 bases between. Germline V CDR1 and CDR2: SGDLS, YYNGEE.

This clonotype was counted between two and nine times. The chain links TRBV15 to TRBJ2-3, with D maybe TRBD1 (6 bases). This CDR3 contains 15 residues. From germline, CDR1 is LNHNV and CDR2 YYDKDF (reference sequence). V shed 1 base and J shed 4 bases, with 12 bases lying between them. CDR3 loop: CATSRVDRRPDTQYF. The CDR3, as DNA: TGTGCCACCAGCAGAGTAGACAGGAGACCAGATACGCAGTATTTT.

This clonotype was counted many times. The chain employs TRBV20-1 and TRBJ2-5; TRBD2 aligns across 7 bases. V shed 6 bases and J 4 bases; nucleotides not matched to a gene: 5. CDR1 and CDR2 (germline): DFQATT, SNEGSKA (reference sequence). CDR3 length: 12 amino acids. CDR3 residues: CSAQLARETQYF. The CDR3 DNA sequence: TGCAGTGCCCAACTAGCGCGAGAGACCCAGTACTTC.

Many counts were recorded for this clonotype. The rearrangement links TRBV15 to TRBJ1-2; the D is unclear. Germline V gene sequence: CDR1 LNHNV, CDR2 YYDKDF (reference sequence). Between the trimmed V and J ends, which lost 0 bases and 3 bases, there was a span of 11 bases. The CDR3 is 15 residues long. Here the CDR3 DNA reads TGTGCCACCAGCAGAGATCTTGGGGATTACTATGGCTACACCTTC. Protein sequence: CATSRDLGDYYGYTF.

This clonotype has just a few counts. The chain joins TRBV6-5 to TRBJ1-4, with a tentative D call TRBD1 (6 bases). Germline-derived CDR1 and CDR2 are MNHEY and SVGAGI. V gave up 10 bases and J gave up 8 bases, with 17 bases separating them. CDR3 length: 13 residues. For the CDR3, the DNA is TGTGCCATCATACCGGACAGTTGGGAAAAACTGTTTTTT. It translates to CAIIPDSWEKLFF.

The CDR3 spells CASSFPGQGAYYGYTF. The CDR3 DNA follows: TGTGCCAGCAGCTTCCCGGGACAGGGGGCCTACTATGGCTACACCTTC. The chain is built from TRBV6-5 and TRBJ1-2; 12 bases are a match to TRBD1. The trim removed 6 bases at V and 3 bases at J, leaving 8 bases unmatched. This CDR3 is 16 amino acids long. Germline lookup yields CDR1 MNHEY and CDR2 SVGAGI.

CDR3 coding DNA: TGTGCCAGCATCTCCGGGACCTACTCCTACGAGCAGTACTTC. Protein sequence: CASISGTYSYEQYF. This chain uses TRBV28 with TRBJ2-7, with D possibly being TRBD1 or TRBD2 (5 bases each). Germline V gene data show CDR1 as MDHEN and CDR2 as SYDVKM. V was pared by 7 bases and J by 0 bases, with 13 bases between. This CDR3 has 14 residues.

This chain links TRBV7-2 with TRBJ2-5, with a weak D call TRBD2 (6 bases). The CDR3 extends over 15 amino acids. Deletions cut 6 bases from V and 3 bases from J, with 17 bases between. The germline V gene has CDR1 SGHTA and CDR2 FQGNSA. In DNA, the CDR3 is TGTGCCAGCAGTTCGAGCGGGCGTCCAAAAGAGACCCAGTACTTC. Its translation: CASSSSGRPKETQYF.